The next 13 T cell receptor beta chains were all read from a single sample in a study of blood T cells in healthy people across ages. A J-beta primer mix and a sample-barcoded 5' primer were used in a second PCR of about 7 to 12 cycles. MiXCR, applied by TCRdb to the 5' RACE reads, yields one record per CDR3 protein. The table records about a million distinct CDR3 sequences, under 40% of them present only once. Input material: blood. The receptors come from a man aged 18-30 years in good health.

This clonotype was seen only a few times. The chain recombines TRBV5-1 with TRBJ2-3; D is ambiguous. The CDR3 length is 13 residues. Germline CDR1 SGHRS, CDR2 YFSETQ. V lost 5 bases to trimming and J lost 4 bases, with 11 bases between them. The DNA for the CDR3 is TGCGCCAGCAGTGGTTGGCTCCCAGATACGCAGTATTTT. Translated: CASSGWLPDTQYF.

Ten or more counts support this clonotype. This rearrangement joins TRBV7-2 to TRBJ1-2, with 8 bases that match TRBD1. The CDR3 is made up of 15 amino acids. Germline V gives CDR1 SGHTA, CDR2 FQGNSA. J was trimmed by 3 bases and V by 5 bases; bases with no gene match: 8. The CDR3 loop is CASSLFIQGDYGYTF. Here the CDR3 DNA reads TGTGCCAGCAGCCTTTTTATACAGGGGGACTATGGCTACACCTTC.

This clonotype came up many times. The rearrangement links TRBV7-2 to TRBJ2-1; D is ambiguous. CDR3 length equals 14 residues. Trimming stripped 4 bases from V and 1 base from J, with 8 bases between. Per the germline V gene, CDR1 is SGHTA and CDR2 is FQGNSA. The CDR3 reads CASSSPSSYNEQFF. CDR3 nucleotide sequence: TGTGCCAGCAGCTCCCCGAGTTCCTACAATGAGCAGTTCTTC.

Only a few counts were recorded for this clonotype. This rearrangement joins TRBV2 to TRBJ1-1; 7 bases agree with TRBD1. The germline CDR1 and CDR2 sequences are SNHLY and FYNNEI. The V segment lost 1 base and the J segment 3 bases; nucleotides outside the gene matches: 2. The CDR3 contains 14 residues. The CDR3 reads CASSEGQGHTEAFF. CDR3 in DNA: TGTGCCAGCAGTGAAGGACAGGGCCACACTGAAGCTTTCTTT.

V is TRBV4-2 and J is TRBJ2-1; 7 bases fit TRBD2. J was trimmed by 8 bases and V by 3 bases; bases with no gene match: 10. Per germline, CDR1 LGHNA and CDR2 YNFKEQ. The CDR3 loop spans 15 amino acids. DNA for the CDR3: TGTGCCAGCAGCCAGGCTAAAGGACTAGACGATGAGCAGTTCTTC. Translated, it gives CASSQAKGLDDEQFF.

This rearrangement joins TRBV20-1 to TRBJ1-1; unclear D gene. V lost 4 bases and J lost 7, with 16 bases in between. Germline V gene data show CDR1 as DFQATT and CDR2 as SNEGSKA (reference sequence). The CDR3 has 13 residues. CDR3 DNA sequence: TGCAGTGCTAAAAGCGAGAGGCGCGGTGAAGCTTTCTTT. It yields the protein CSAKSERRGEAFF.

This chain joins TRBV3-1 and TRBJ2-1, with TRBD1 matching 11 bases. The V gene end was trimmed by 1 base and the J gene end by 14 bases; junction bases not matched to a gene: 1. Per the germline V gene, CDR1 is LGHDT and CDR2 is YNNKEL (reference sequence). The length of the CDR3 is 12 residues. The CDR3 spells CASSQGTGGKFF. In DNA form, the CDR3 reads TGTGCCAGCAGCCAAGGGACAGGGGGCAAGTTCTTC.

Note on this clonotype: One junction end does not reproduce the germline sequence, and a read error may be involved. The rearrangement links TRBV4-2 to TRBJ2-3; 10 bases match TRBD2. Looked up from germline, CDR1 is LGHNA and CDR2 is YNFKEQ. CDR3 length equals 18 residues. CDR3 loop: CASSPIPRTSGGTDTRYF. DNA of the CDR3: TGTGCCAGCAGCCCGATTCCACGGACTAGCGGAGGCACAGATACGCGGTATTTT.

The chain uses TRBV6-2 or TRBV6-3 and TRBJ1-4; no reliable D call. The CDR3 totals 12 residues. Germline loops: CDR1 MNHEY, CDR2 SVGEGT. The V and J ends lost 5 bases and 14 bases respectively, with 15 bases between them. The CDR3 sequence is CASSPDGRRLFF. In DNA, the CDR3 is TGTGCCAGCAGTCCCGATGGGAGAAGGCTGTTTTTT.

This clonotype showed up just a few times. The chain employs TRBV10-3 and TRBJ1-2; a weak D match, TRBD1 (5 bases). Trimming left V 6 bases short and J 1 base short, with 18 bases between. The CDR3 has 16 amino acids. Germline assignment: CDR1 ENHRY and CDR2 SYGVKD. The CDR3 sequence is CAISPTGTNVNYGYTF. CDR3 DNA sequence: TGTGCCATCAGCCCGACCGGGACGAATGTTAACTATGGCTACACCTTC.

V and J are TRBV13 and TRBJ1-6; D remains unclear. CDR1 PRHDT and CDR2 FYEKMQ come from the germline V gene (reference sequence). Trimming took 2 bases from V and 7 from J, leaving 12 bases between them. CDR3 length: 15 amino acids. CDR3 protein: CASSLRDWGNSPLHF. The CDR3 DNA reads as TGTGCCAGCAGCTTACGAGACTGGGGAAATTCACCCCTCCACTTT.

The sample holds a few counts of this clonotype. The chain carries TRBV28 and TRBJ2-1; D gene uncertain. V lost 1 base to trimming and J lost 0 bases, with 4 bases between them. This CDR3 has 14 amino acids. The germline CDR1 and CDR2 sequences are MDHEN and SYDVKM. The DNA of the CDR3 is TGTGCCAGCAGTTTATCCGTCTCCTACAATGAGCAGTTCTTC. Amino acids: CASSLSVSYNEQFF.

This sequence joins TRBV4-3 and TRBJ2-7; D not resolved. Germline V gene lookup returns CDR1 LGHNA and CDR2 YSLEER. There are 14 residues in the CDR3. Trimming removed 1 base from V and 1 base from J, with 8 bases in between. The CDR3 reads CASSQGVVSYEQYF. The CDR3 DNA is TGCGCCAGCAGCCAAGGGGTGGTATCCTACGAGCAGTACTTC.